A single T cell receptor (beta chain) is shown here with its context. Its antigen is unknown. Per-base qualities were not stored, and no clone one base away is much larger. The healthy control group was made up of around 38 blood donors, and the Finnish Red Cross blood service supplied their buffy coats. All TCR-sequenced material derived from peripheral blood: patient blood samples and healthy donor buffy coats. Ficoll-Hypaque gradient centrifugation was used to isolate peripheral blood mononuclear cells. Magnetic purification was used to isolate CD4+ cells from the buffy coats of the healthy controls. Genomic DNA was extracted using the Gentra Puregene Cell and Tissue kit, and a Qubit 2.0 fluorometer was used to quantify it. This record comes from a study of STAT5B mutations in CD4+ large granular lymphocyte leukemia (dated by TCRdb to the early 2020s). Study-wide context: Among the healthy controls, the CDR3 'QG' motif was associated with a particular HLA allele. The study compared the TCRbeta repertoires of patients with CD4+ T-cell large granular lymphocyte leukemia against the TCRbeta repertoires of healthy blood donors. Flow cytometry on FACSCanto II or FACSVerse showed that the purified fractions were more than 95% pure among lymphocytes.

Beyond this particular receptor, the publication reports: The data were not HLA-matched, and the relatively small sample size could explain the higher clonality seen in CD4+ compared with CD8+ T-LGLL. Enrichment of TRBV06-family usage was observed among the top patient clones (8/27) relative to healthy controls (2/35). CD4-sorted patient repertoires appeared more clonal than healthy CD4+ repertoires, and this difference persisted after removing the putative leukemic clones. The main leukemic clonotypes were found to be private to each patient, although around 26% of the main leukemic clonotypes were detected at low frequency in the non-leukemic repertoires of other patients.

Trimming accounts for 4 bases at V and 0 bases at J, while the number of junction bases matched to no gene is 3. The germline V gene gives CDR1 as SGHRS and CDR2 as YFSETQ. The CDR3 runs 16 residues from the cysteine to the phenylalanine. Just CDR3 DNA is preserved here, 48 bases in frame from base 1. The immunoSEQ assay at survey resolution was applied to genomic DNA for sequencing of TCRbeta rearrangements. Per the source publication's procedure: A lowest detectable productive clonotype frequency of 2.59 x 10-5 was observed in the TCR sequencing data. Only productive TCRbeta rearrangements, defined as complete and in-frame sequences, were included in the analyses. Simpson clonality, calculated in the immunoSEQ Analyzer version 3.0, was used as the measure of sample clonality. Clones were categorized by frequency as very rare, small, medium, large (1-20%) or hyperexpanded (>20%). Generation probabilities were estimated with OLGA 1.2.3, V-gene circos plots were generated with VDJtools, specificities were searched for in VDJdb, and CDR3 motifs were identified with GLIPH. TCRdb limited this immuneACCESS table to in-frame rearrangements with V and J called. A share of clones is missing; checked studies link under half to unresolved V genes, and the rest is unexplained. Clone size and V and J calls were adopted from that table, with D and trimming inferred from the DNA. In this sample the table shows 30,000 or so clones, 70% to 90% of which occur a single time. Around 4.4% of the sample is held by the ten biggest clonotypes.

The sequence came from a human donor in good health. Sequenced: CD4+ T cells from blood buffy coats. The rearranged chain carries TRBV5-1 and TRBJ2-3; TRBD2 aligns with 12 central bases. This receptor has the CDR3 CASSLGTSGSTDTQYF. At the DNA level, the sequence is TGCGCCAGCAGCCTGGGGACTAGCGGGAGCACAGATACGCAGTATTTT.